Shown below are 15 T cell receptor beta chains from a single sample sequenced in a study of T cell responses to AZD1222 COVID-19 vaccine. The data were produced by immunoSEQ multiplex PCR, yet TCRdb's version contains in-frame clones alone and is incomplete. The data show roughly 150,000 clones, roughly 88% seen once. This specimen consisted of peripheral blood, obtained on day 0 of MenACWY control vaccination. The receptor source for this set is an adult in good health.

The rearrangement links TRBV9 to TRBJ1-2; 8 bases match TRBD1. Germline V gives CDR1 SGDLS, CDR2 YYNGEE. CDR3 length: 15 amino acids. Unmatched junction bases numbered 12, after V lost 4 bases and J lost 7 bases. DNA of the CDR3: TGTGCCAGCAGCTCTCAACGTCAGGGGGCGGGTGGCTACACCTTC. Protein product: CASSSQRQGAGGYTF.

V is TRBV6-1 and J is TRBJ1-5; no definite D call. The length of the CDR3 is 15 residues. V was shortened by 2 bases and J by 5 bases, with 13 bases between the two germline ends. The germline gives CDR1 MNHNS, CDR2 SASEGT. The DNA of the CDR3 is TGTGCCAGCAGTGAAAGGAGGGCCTCAGATCAGCCCCAGCATTTT. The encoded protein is CASSERRASDQPQHF.

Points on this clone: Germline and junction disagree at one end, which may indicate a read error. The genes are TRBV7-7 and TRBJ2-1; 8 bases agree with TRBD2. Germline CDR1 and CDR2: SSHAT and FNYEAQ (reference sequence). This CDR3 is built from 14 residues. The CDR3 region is CASSLNGGGHEQFF. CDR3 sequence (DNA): TGTGCTAGCAGCTTAAACGGGGGGGGTCATGAGCAGTTCTTC.

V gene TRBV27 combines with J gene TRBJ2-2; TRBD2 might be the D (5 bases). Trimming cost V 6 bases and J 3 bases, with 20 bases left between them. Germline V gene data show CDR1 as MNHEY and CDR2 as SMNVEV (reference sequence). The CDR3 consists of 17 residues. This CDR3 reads CASRKFGVPLDTGELFF. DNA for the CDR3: TGTGCCAGCAGAAAATTCGGGGTCCCGTTGGACACCGGGGAGCTGTTTTTT.

This CDR3 reads CASRPNRGSNQPQHF. The CDR3 DNA follows: TGTGCCAGCAGGCCAAACAGGGGTAGCAATCAGCCCCAGCATTTT. The chain joins TRBV6-5 to TRBJ1-5, with 7 positions matching TRBD1. The CDR3 is 15 residues long. Trimming took 6 bases from V and 0 from J; bases not matched to a gene: 5. In germline, CDR1 is MNHEY, CDR2 SVGAGI.

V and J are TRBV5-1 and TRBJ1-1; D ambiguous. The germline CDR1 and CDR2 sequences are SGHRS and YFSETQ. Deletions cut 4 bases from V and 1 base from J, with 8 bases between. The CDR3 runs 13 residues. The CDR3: CASSPGKNTEAFF. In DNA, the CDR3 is TGCGCCAGCAGCCCGGGGAAGAACACTGAAGCTTTCTTT.

CDR3 sequence reads: CASSVGEKLFF. CDR3 nucleotides: TGTGCCAGCAGTGTTGGTGAAAAACTGTTTTTT. The chain recombines TRBV2 with TRBJ1-4; unclear D gene. The CDR3 is 11 residues long. V lost 4 bases and J 7 bases, leaving 4 bases between the germline ends. CDR1 and CDR2 (germline): SNHLY, FYNNEI.

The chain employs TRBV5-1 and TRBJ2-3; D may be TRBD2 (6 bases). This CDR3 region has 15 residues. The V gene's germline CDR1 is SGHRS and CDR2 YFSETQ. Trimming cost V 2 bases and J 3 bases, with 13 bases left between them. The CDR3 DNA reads TGCGCCAGCAGCTTTAGCGGTGCTTGGACAGATACGCAGTATTTT. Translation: CASSFSGAWTDTQYF.

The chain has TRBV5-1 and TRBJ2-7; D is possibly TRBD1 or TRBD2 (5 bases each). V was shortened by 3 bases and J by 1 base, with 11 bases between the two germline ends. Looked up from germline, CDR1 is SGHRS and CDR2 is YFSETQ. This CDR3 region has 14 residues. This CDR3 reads CASSWDGGSYEQYF. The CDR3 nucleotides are TGCGCCAGCAGCTGGGACGGAGGATCCTACGAGCAGTACTTC.

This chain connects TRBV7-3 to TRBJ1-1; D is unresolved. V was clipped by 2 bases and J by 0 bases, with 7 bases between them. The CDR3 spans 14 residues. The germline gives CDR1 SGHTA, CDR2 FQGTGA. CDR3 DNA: TGTGCCAGCAGCTTACAGGTCATGAACACTGAAGCTTTCTTT. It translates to CASSLQVMNTEAFF. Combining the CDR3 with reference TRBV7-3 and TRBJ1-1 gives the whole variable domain GAGVSQTPSNKVTEKGKYVELRCDPISGHTALYWYRQSLGQGPEFLIYFQGTGAADDSGLPNDRFFAVRPEGSVSTLKIQRTERGDSAVYLCASSLQVMNTEAFFGQGTRLTVV.

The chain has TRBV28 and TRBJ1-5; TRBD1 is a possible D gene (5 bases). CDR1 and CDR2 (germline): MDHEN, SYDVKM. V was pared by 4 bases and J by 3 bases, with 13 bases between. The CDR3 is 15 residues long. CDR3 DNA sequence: TGTGCCAGCAGTTCGCTTGGGGGGACCAATCAGCCCCAGCATTTT. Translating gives CASSSLGGTNQPQHF.

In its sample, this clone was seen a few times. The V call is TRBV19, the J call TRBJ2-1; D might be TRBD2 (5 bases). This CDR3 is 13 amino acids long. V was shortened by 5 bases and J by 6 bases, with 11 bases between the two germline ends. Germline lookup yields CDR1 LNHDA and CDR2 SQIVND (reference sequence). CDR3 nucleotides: TGTGCCAGTAGTGTGGGAGAGCCCAATGAGCAGTTCTTC. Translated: CASSVGEPNEQFF. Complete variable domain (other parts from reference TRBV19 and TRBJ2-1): DGGITQSPKYLFRKEGQNVTLSCEQNLNHDAMYWYRQDPGQGLRLIYYSQIVNDFQKGDIAEGYSVSREKKESFPLTVTSAQKNPTAFYLCASSVGEPNEQFFGPGTRLTVL.

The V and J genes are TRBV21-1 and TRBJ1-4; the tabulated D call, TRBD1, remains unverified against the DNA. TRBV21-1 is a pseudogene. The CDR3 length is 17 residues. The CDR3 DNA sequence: TGTGCCAGCAGCAAAGCAACAGGGGAGGCAACTAATGAAAAACTGTTTTTT. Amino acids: CASSKATGEATNEKLFF.

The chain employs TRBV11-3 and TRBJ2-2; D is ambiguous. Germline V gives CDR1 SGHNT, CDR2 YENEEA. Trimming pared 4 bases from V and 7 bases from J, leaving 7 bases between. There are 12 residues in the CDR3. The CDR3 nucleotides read TGTGCCAGCAGCTCAAGTATCGGGGAGCTGTTTTTT. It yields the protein CASSSSIGELFF.

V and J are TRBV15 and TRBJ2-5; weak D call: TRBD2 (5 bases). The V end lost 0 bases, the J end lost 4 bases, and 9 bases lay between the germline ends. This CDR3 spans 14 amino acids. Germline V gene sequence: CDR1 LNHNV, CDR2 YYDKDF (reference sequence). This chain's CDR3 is CATSRDPGLETQYF. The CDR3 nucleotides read TGTGCCACCAGCAGAGATCCGGGGTTAGAGACCCAGTACTTC.